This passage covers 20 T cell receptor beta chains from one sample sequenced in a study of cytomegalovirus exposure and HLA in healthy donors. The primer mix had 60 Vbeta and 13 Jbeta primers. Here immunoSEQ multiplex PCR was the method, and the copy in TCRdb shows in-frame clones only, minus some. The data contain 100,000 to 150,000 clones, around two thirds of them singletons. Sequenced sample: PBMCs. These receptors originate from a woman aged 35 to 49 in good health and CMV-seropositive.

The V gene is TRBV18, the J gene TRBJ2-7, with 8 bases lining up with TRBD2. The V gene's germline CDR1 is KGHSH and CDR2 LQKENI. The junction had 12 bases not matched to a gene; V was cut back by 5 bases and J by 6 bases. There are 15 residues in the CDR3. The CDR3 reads CASSTTSESPFEQYF. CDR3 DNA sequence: TGTGCCAGCTCAACGACTAGCGAGAGTCCGTTCGAGCAGTACTTC.

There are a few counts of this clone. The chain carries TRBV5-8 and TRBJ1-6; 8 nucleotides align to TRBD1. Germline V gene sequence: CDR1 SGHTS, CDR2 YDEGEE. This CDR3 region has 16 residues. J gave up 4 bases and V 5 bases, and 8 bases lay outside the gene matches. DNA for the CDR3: TGTGCCAGCAGTTCAGGGGGCGAAGGTTATAATTCACCCCTCCACTTT. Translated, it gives CASSSGGEGYNSPLHF. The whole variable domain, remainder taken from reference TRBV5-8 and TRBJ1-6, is EAGVTQSPTHLIKTRGQQATLRCSPISGHTSVYWYQQALGLGLQFLLWYDEGEERNRGNFPPRFSGRQFPNYSSELNVNALELEDSALYLCASSSGGEGYNSPLHFGNGTRLTVT.

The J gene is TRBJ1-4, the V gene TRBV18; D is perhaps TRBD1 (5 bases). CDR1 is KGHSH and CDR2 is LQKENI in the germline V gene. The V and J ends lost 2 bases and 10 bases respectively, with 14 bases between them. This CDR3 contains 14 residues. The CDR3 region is CASSPVEGRGKLFF. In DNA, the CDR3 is TGTGCCAGCTCACCAGTAGAGGGGCGGGGAAAACTGTTTTTT.

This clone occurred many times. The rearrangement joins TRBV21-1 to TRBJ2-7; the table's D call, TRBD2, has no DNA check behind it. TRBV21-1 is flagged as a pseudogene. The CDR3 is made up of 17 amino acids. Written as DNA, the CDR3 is TGTGCCCGAATCAGGGGACTAGCGGGGGTACGCTCCTACGAGCAGTACTTC. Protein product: CARIRGLAGVRSYEQYF.

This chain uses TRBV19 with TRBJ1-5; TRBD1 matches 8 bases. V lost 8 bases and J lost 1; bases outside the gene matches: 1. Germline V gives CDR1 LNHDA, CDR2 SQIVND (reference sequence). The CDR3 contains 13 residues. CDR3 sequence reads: CASGDRSNQPQHF. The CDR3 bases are TGTGCCAGTGGGGACAGGAGCAATCAGCCCCAGCATTTT.

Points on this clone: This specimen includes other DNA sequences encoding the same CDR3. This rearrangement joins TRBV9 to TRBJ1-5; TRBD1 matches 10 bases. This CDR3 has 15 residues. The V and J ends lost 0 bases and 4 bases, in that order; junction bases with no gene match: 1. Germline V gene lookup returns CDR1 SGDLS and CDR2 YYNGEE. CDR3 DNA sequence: TGTGCCAGCAGCGTAGGACAGGGGGCTAATCAGCCCCAGCATTTT. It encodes CASSVGQGANQPQHF.

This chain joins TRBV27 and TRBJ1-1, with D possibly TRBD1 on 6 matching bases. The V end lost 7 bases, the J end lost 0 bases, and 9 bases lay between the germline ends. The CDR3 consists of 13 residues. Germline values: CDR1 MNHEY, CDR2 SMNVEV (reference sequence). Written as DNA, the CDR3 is TGTGCCAGCACCGGACAGCTGAACACTGAAGCTTTCTTT. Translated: CASTGQLNTEAFF.

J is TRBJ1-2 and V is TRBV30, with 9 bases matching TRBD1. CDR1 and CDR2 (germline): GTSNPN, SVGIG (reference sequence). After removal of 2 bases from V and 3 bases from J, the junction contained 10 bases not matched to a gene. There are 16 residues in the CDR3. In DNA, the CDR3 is TGTGCCTGGAGTTCTCGGACAGGGGCGAGTCACTATGGCTACACCTTC. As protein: CAWSSRTGASHYGYTF.

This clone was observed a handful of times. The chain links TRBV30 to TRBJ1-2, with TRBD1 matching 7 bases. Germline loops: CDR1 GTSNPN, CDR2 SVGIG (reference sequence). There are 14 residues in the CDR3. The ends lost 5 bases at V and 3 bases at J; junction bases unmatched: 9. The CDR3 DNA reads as TGTGCCTGGGTACCCAGGGGGGACGACTATGGCTACACCTTC. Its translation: CAWVPRGDDYGYTF.

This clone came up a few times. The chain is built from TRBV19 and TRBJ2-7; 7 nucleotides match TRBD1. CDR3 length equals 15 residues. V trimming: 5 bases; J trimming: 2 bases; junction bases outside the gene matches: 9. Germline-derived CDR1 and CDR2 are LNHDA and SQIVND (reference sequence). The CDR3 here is CASSPSRGLPYEQYF. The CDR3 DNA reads TGTGCCAGTAGTCCATCGAGGGGGCTCCCCTACGAGCAGTACTTC.

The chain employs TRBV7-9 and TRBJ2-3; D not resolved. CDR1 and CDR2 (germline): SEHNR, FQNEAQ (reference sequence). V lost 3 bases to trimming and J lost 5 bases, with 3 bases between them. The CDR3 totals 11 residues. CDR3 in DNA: TGTGCCAGCAGCTTCGTAGATACGCAGTATTTT. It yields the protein CASSFVDTQYF. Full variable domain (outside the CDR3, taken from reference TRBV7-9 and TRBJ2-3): DTGVSQNPRHKITKRGQNVTFRCDPISEHNRLYWYRQTLGQGPEFLTYFQNEAQLEKSRLLSDRFSAERPKGSFSTLEIQRTEQGDSAMYLCASSFVDTQYFGPGTRLTVL.

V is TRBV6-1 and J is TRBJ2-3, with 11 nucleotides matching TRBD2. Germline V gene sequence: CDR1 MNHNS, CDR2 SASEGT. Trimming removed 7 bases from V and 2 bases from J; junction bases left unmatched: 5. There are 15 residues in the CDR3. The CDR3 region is CASISGGASTDTQYF. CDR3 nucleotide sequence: TGTGCCAGCATTAGCGGGGGGGCTTCCACAGATACGCAGTATTTT.

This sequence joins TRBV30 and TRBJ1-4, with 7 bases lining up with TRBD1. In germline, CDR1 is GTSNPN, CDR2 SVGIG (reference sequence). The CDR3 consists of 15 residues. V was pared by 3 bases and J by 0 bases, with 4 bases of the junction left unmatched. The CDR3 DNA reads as TGTGCCTGGAGGGCGGACAGGTCAACTAATGAAAAACTGTTTTTT. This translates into CAWRADRSTNEKLFF.

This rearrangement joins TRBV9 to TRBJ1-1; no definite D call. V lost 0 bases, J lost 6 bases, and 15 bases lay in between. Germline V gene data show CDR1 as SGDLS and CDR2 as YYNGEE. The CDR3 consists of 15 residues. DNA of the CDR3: TGTGCCAGCAGCGTAGCTAGTAAGGGAGGCGCTGAAGCTTTCTTT. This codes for CASSVASKGGAEAFF.

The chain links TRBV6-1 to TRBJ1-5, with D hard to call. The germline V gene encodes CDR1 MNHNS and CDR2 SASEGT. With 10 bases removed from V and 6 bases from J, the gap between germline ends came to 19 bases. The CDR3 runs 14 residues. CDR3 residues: CATHPPGISQPQHF. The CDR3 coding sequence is TGTGCCACCCACCCACCGGGGATTAGTCAGCCCCAGCATTTT.

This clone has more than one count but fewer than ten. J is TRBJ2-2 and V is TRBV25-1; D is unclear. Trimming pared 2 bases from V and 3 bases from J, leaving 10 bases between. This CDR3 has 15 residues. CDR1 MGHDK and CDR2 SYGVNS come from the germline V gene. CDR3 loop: CASSEQQYDTGELFF. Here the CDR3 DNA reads TGTGCCAGCAGTGAACAACAGTACGACACCGGGGAGCTGTTTTTT.

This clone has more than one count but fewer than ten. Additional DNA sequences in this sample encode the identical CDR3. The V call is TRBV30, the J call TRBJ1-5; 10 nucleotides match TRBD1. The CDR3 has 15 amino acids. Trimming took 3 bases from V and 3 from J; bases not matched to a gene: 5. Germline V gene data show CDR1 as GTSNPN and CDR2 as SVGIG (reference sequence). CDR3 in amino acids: CAWSPGTGDNQPQHF. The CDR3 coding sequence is TGTGCCTGGAGCCCCGGGACAGGGGACAATCAGCCCCAGCATTTT.

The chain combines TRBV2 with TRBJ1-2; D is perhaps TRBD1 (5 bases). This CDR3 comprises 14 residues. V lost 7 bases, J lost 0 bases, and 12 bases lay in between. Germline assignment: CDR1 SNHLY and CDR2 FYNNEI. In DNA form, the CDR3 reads TGTGCCAGCACCGCAGGGAGGGCTAACTATGGCTACACCTTC. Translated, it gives CASTAGRANYGYTF.

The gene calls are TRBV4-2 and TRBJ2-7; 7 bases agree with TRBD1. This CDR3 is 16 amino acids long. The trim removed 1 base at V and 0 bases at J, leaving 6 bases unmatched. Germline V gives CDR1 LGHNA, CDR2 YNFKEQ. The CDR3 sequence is CASSQVDRESSYEQYF. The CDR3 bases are TGTGCCAGCAGCCAAGTTGACAGGGAGAGCTCCTACGAGCAGTACTTC.

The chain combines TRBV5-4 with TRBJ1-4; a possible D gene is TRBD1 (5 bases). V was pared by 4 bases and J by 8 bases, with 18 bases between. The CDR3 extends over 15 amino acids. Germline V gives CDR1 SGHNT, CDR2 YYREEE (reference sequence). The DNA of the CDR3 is TGTGCCAGCAGCGCAGCCGGGACTCTCGCCGAAAAACTGTTTTTT. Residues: CASSAAGTLAEKLFF.